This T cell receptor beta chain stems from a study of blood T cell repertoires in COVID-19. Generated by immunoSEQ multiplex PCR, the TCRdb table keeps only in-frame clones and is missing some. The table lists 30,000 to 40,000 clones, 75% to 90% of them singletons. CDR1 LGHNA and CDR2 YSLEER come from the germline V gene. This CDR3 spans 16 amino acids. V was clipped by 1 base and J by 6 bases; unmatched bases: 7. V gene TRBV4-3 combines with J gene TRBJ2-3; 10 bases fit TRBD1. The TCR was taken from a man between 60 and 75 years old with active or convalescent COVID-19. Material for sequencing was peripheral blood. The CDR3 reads CASSQAWTGGRDTQYF. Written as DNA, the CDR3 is TGCGCCAGCAGCCAAGCTTGGACAGGGGGTCGGGATACGCAGTATTTT.